This is a list of T cell receptor beta chains from one sample in a study of immune cell composition in non-small cell lung cancer. This table comes from immunoSEQ multiplex PCR, and its TCRdb copy is limited to in-frame clones, with some not included. The data contain about 14,000 clones, around 85% of them singletons. Sequencing was carried out using lung tumor tissue. These receptors all come from a human donor with non-small cell lung cancer. The CDR3 runs from the conserved cysteine through the conserved F or W. The order of the fields is V gene, clone size, D gene, J gene, CDR3 protein, CDR3 DNA. D genes are given only for firm matches. Not every row has a clone size; where given, it reads once, few, many or a size class.

>TRBV5-1|once|TRBD2|TRBJ2-3
CATRIAGGGTDTQYF
TGCGCCACCAGAATAGCGGGAGGTGGGACAGATACGCAGTATTTT
>TRBV19|.|TRBD1|TRBJ2-5
CASSPQGAVETQYF
TGTGCCAGTAGCCCACAGGGGGCCGTGGAGACCCAGTACTTC
>TRBV9|.|TRBD2|TRBJ2-7
CASSDGASGSSQYF
TGTGCCAGCAGTGACGGGGCTAGCGGGAGTAGTCAGTACTTC
>TRBV9|.|TRBD2|TRBJ2-2
CASSVGDSGRAGELFF
TGTGCCAGCAGCGTAGGTGATAGCGGGAGGGCCGGGGAGCTGTTTTTT
>TRBV5-6|.|TRBD2|TRBJ2-2
CASSPIISGREVNTGELFF
TGTGCCAGCAGCCCGATCATATCAGGCCGGGAGGTCAACACCGGGGAGCTGTTTTTT
>TRBV30|.|TRBD1|TRBJ1-2
CAWTAQGTGGSGYTF
TGTGCCTGGACAGCCCAGGGGACAGGGGGCTCTGGCTACACCTTC
>TRBV5-1|.|.|TRBJ2-3
CASTIADPVDTQYF
TGCGCCAGCACAATAGCGGACCCAGTGGATACGCAGTATTTT
>TRBV4-2|.|TRBD2|TRBJ2-7
CASSLRLAGAPGEQYF
TGTGCCAGCAGCTTGCGACTAGCGGGAGCCCCCGGCGAGCAGTACTTC
>TRBV19|.|.|TRBJ2-5
CASSLHGPGQETQYF
TGTGCCAGTAGTTTACACGGGCCCGGCCAAGAGACCCAGTACTTC
>TRBV7-9|.|.|TRBJ2-7
CASSSRDLAYEQYF
TGTGCCAGCAGTTCCCGGGACCTAGCCTACGAGCAGTACTTC
>TRBV5-4|.|.|TRBJ2-2
CASSLGVSANTGELFF
TGTGCCAGCAGTCTTGGTGTCTCGGCCAACACCGGGGAGCTGTTTTTT
>TRBV5-6|.|.|TRBJ1-3
CASSLLVLSGNTIYF
TGTGCCAGCAGCTTGTTGGTGCTCTCTGGAAACACCATATATTTT
>TRBV7-3|.|.|TRBJ2-2
CASSLNGVANTGELFF
TGTGCCAGCAGCTTAAACGGGGTCGCGAACACCGGGGAGCTGTTTTTT
>TRBV9|.|TRBD2|TRBJ2-7
CASSASGIQGEQYF
TGTGCCAGCAGCGCTAGCGGGATCCAGGGGGAGCAGTACTTC
>TRBV19|.|.|TRBJ1-3
CASTTRREISGNTIYF
TGTGCCAGTACCACCAGACGGGAAATCTCTGGAAACACCATATATTTT
>TRBV7-2|.|.|TRBJ2-6
CASSYTGANVLTF
TGTGCCAGCAGCTATACTGGGGCCAACGTCCTGACTTTC
>TRBV6-1|.|.|TRBJ1-3
CASSDGVSGNTIYF
TGTGCCAGCAGTGACGGAGTCTCTGGAAACACCATATATTTT
>TRBV6-1|few|.|TRBJ2-4
CASMAADKNIQYF
TGTGCCAGCATGGCGGCAGACAAAAACATTCAGTACTTC